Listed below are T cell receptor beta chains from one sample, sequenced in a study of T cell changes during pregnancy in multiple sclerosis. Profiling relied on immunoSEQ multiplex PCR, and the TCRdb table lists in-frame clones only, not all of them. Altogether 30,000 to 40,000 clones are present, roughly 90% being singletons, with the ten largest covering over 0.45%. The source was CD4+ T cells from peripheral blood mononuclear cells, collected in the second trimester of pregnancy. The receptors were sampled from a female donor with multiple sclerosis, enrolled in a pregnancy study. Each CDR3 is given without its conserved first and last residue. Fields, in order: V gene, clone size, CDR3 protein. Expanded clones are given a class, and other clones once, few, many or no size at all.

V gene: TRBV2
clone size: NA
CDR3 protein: ASSEQGGTNEKLF

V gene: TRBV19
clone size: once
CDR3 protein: ASSSQGSNEQF

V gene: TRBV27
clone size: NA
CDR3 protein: ASRWTGTYEQY

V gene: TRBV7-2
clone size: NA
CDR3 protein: ASSLAEMGPQH

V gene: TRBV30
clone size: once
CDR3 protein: ASTALYGYT

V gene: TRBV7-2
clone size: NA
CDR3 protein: ASSSSGREYNEQF

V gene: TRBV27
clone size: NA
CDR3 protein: ASSPRPGTGVRHEQY

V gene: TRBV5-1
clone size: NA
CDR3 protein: ASSPRGTGQGGEQY

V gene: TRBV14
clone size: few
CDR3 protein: ASSQTSGGGGHGYT

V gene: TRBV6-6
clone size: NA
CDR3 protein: ASSYSQGARAPEAF

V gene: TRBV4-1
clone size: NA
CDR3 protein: ASSALLAASYEQY

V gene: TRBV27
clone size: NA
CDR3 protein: ASRKISGRSTGELF

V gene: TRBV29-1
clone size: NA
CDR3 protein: SVVGTSGVGEQY

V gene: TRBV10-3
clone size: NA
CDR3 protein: ATGGGRVGYNEQF

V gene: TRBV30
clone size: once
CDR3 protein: AWSGLAGGYEQY

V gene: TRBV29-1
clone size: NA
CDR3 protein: SVEGTAGT

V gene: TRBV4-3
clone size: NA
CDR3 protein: ASSQGGSSNEQF

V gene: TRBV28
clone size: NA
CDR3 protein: ASSPLYEQY

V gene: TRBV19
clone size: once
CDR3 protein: ASTTRVGQPQH

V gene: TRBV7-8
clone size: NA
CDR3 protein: ASSFGVGFEKLF

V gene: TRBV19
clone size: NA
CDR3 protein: ASSFPGQGNEKLF

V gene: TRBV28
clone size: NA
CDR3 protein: ASSLVDRAPPYNEQF

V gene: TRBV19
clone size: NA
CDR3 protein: ATAVDTGELF

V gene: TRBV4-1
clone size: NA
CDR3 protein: ASSQDPPLAVQETQY

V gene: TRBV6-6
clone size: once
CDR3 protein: ASSSGQGAVTGELF

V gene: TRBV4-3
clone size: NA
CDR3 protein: ASSQEVERQPQH

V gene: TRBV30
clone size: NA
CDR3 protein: AWGSGLYGYT

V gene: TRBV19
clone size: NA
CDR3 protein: ASSSQGGVGAF

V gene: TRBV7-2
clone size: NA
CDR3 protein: ASSLPKQGQVQGGYT

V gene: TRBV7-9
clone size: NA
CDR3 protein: ASSLVSQGEEAF

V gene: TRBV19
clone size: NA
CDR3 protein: ASIPSGSSYNEQF

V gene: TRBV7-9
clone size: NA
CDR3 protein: AVGTSGKYEQY

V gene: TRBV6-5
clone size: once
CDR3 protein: ASRTSGSYEQY

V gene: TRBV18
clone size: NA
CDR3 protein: ASSPLDVPTPPY

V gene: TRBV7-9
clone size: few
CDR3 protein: ASSLALNKRDAF

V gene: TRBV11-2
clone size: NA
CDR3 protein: ASSLEGLRTRAVYEQF

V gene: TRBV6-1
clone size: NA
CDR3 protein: ASTRAGFTGAF

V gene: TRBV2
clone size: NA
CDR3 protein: ASRPQTGSVVDTQY

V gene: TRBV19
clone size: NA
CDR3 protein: ASRTTFDFYNEQF

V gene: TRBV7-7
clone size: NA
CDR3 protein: ASSLAGTRNEQF

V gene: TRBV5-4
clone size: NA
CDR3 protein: ASSLGTSTDTQY

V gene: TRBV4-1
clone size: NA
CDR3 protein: ASSHPGLAASTDTQY

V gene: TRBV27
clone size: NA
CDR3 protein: ASSAGLGTQY

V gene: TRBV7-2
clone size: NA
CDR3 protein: ASSNTGAYEQY

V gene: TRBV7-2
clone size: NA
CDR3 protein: ASSLVGGSYEQF

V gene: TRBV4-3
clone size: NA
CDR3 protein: ASSQAPRGPGEQY

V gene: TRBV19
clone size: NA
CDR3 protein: ASSKVGTGNTEAF

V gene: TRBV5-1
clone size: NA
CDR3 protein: ASSLDGISYNEQF

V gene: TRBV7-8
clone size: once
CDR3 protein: ASSLVRGGASYEQY

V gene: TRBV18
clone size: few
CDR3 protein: ASSPRIPGTSGKSVEQF

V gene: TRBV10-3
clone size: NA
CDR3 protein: AISESQGQGAHTGELF

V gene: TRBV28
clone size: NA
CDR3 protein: ASRSGTAKETQY

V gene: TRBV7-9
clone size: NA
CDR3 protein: ASSAPGQGGEQY

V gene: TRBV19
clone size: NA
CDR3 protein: ASSIGSGLGNEQF

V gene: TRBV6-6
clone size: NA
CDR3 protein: ASSYGQGVQPQH